This TCR beta chain was sequenced for a study of blood T cell repertoires in COVID-19. Researchers sorted participants into cohorts using their self-reported clinical history. Recovery meant two consecutive negative NP/OP PCR tests, professional clearance, or resolved symptoms. From germline, CDR1 is LGHNA and CDR2 YNFKEQ. J gave up 1 base and V 4 bases, and 6 bases lay outside the gene matches. The length of the CDR3 is 16 residues. Data came from immunoSEQ multiplex PCR; TCRdb stores just in-frame clones and leaves some out. The sample lists 170,000 or so clones, more than 75% seen once, with 6% to 8.5% in the top ten.

The source of this sequence is a woman in her 50s who had recovered from COVID-19. The V gene is TRBV4-2, the J gene TRBJ2-5, with TRBD2 identical over 10 bases. Sequenced input: PBMCs or T cells enriched from blood (not recorded which). The CDR3: CASSPPSGGFQETQYF. In nucleotides, the CDR3 is TGTGCCAGCAGCCCACCTAGCGGGGGATTCCAAGAGACCCAGTACTTC.